The 27 T cell receptor beta chains below were found in one sample sequenced in a study of shared clonotypes between healthy human individuals. Repertoires were generated with immunoSEQ multiplex PCR, while TCRdb's copy carries only in-frame clones and drops some. Of roughly 2,300,000 clones in the sample, 85% to 95% are singletons; the top ten hold approximately 0.39%. Sequenced material: naive CD4+ T cells from PBMCs. Sample subset: CD45RA+ positively selected. These receptors originate from a young man in good health. Some clones in this sample may be carry-over from other donors' samples.

The V and J genes are TRBV19 and TRBJ1-5; D is unclear. The CDR3 has 15 amino acids. Germline V gene data show CDR1 as LNHDA and CDR2 as SQIVND (reference sequence). V lost 2 bases, J lost 6 bases, and 14 bases lay in between. In DNA, the CDR3 is TGTGCCAGTAGTATAAAGGGCAGCCGGGGTCAGCCCCAGCATTTT. Protein product: CASSIKGSRGQPQHF.

The chain combines TRBV23-1 with TRBJ2-7; D is possibly TRBD1 (6 bases). TRBV23-1 is noted as an ORF with a role that remains uncertain. The V end lost 0 bases, the J end lost 6 bases, and 9 bases lay between the germline ends. The length of the CDR3 is 13 residues. The CDR3 region has the DNA TGCGCCAGCAGTCAATCTGGGGGCTGCGAGCAGTACTTC. Its protein product is CASSQSGGCEQYF.

Points on this clone: The identical CDR3 is also encoded by other nucleotide sequences in the sample. For the CDR3, the DNA is TGTGCCAGCAGCTTAGTGGGCGAGACCCAGTACTTC. Its protein is CASSLVGETQYF. This chain connects TRBV7-2 to TRBJ2-5; D not certain. Deletions cut 1 base from V and 5 bases from J, with 5 bases between. CDR3 length equals 12 residues. Germline CDR1 is SGHTA and CDR2 is FQGNSA.

The chain links TRBV29-1 to TRBJ2-1; 9 bases are a match to TRBD1. Unmatched junction bases numbered 10, after V lost 3 bases and J lost 10 bases. The CDR3 totals 14 residues. CDR1 SQVTM and CDR2 ANQGSEA come from the germline V gene. CDR3 in amino acids: CSVEIGQGFLEQFF. The CDR3 coding sequence is TGCAGCGTTGAGATCGGACAGGGGTTTTTAGAGCAGTTCTTC.

The rearrangement links TRBV27 to TRBJ2-5; 11 nucleotides agree with TRBD1. The ends lost 5 bases at V and 3 bases at J; junction bases unmatched: 11. Per the germline V gene, CDR1 is MNHEY and CDR2 is SMNVEV (reference sequence). The CDR3 has 17 amino acids. CDR3 loop: CASSTRGQGAPEETQYF. The CDR3 DNA reads TGTGCCAGCAGTACAAGAGGACAGGGGGCCCCTGAAGAGACCCAGTACTTC.

This sequence joins TRBV28 and TRBJ2-7; a possible D gene is TRBD1 (5 bases). The CDR3 runs to 13 residues. Germline V gene sequence: CDR1 MDHEN, CDR2 SYDVKM. V lost 7 bases and J lost 3, with 13 bases in between. CDR3 nucleotide sequence: TGTGCCAGCACAGGGCAGTTAAACTACGAGCAGTACTTC. It yields the protein CASTGQLNYEQYF.

In the case of this clone: Compared with germline, one end of the junction differs, possibly owing to a read error. The sample carries other DNA sequences with the same CDR3. The V gene is TRBV20-1, the J gene TRBJ2-7; no clear D gene. The CDR3 contains 10 residues. Germline-derived CDR1 and CDR2 are DFQATT and SNEGSKA (reference sequence). This CDR3 is CSARDYEQYF. The CDR3 region has the DNA TGCAGTGCCAGAGACTACGAGCAGTACTTC.

In regard to this clone: One junction end disagrees with the germline gene, perhaps due to a read error. In the same sample, other DNA sequences code for this CDR3. The chain couples TRBV18 to TRBJ1-2; 9 bases fit TRBD1. Looked up from germline, CDR1 is KGHSH and CDR2 is LQKENI. The CDR3 is made up of 13 amino acids. The CDR3 reads CASSPQGAGGYTF. In nucleotides, the CDR3 is TGTGCCAGCTCCCCACAGGGGGCGGGCGGCTACACCTTC.

The rearrangement links TRBV7-6 to TRBJ1-4; D not certain. This CDR3 spans 15 amino acids. Trimming left V 0 bases short and J 7 bases short, with 12 bases between. CDR1 and CDR2 from the germline V gene are SGHVS and FNYEAQ. CDR3 sequence (DNA): TGTGCCAGCAGCTTAGCAGGGATCAGGAGTGAAAAACTGTTTTTT. Translation: CASSLAGIRSEKLFF.

For the CDR3, the DNA is TGTGCCAGCTCACCGGGGCCATCCGAGCAGTACTTC. Encoded protein: CASSPGPSEQYF. V and J are TRBV18 and TRBJ2-7; weak D call: TRBD1 (5 bases). Germline lookup yields CDR1 KGHSH and CDR2 LQKENI. The CDR3 is made up of 12 amino acids. V was clipped by 3 bases and J by 6 bases, with 9 bases between them.

The CDR3 here is CASSLLGSTNYGYTF. The DNA for the CDR3 is TGTGCCAGCAGTTTATTGGGGTCGACTAACTATGGCTACACCTTC. The chain combines TRBV28 with TRBJ1-2, with no clear D. V lost 1 base to trimming and J lost 0 bases, with 9 bases between them. This CDR3 has 15 amino acids. The germline V gene has CDR1 MDHEN and CDR2 SYDVKM.

J is TRBJ1-5 and V is TRBV27; D perhaps matches TRBD1 (6 bases). CDR1 and CDR2 from the germline V gene are MNHEY and SMNVEV (reference sequence). V lost 5 bases and J lost 7, with 12 bases in between. The CDR3 is made up of 13 amino acids. CDR3 in amino acids: CASSVDQGQPQHF. CDR3 bases: TGTGCCAGCAGTGTAGACCAGGGGCAGCCCCAGCATTTT.

The rearrangement uses TRBV11-2 and TRBJ1-1, with TRBD1 as a possible D gene (6 bases). The CDR3 is 15 residues long. CDR1 and CDR2 from the germline V gene are SGHAT and FQNNGV. V was shortened by 6 bases and J by 5 bases, with 19 bases between the two germline ends. The CDR3 DNA reads TGTGCCAGCAGGGGCGGTGGAGGGGGACGAACTGAAGCTTTCTTT. It yields the protein CASRGGGGGRTEAFF.

The chain combines TRBV28 with TRBJ1-2, with a possible D match to TRBD1 (6 bases). Deletions cut 3 bases from V and 8 bases from J, with 16 bases between. This CDR3 region has 14 residues. The germline CDR1 and CDR2 sequences are MDHEN and SYDVKM. The CDR3 is CASSFFQGRRGYTF. CDR3 coding DNA: TGTGCCAGCAGTTTTTTCCAGGGGCGACGGGGCTACACCTTC.

This chain links TRBV6-1 with TRBJ2-5, with 9 bases lining up with TRBD1. The germline V gene encodes CDR1 MNHNS and CDR2 SASEGT. Unmatched junction bases numbered 8, after V lost 7 bases and J lost 5 bases. The CDR3 covers 14 residues. The chain's CDR3 is CASIPTDRGETQYF. CDR3 DNA: TGTGCCAGCATCCCTACCGACAGGGGGGAGACCCAGTACTTC.

This chain uses TRBV6-1 with TRBJ1-1; D is undetermined. Trimming removed 1 base from V and 7 bases from J, with 10 bases in between. The CDR3 totals 13 residues. Germline assignment: CDR1 MNHNS and CDR2 SASEGT. This CDR3 reads CASSEGLISEAFF. The CDR3 nucleotides are TGTGCCAGCAGTGAAGGGTTAATCAGTGAAGCTTTCTTT.

The rearrangement uses TRBV30 and TRBJ1-4, with 9 bases matching TRBD1. The CDR3 spans 14 residues. Germline CDR1 and CDR2: GTSNPN and SVGIG (reference sequence). Trimming cost V 2 bases and J 8 bases; bases outside gene matches: 6. In nucleotides, the CDR3 is TGTGCCTGGAGTTGGACAGGGGTAGAGGAAAAACTGTTTTTT. It specifies CAWSWTGVEEKLFF.

V and J are TRBV7-9 and TRBJ2-1; 10 bases map to TRBD2. The CDR3 length is 15 residues. Germline assignment: CDR1 SEHNR and CDR2 FQNEAQ (reference sequence). V lost 4 bases, J lost 5 bases, and 5 bases stayed unmatched. The CDR3 protein is CASSSQAGGDNEQFF. In DNA, the CDR3 is TGTGCCAGCAGCTCCCAAGCGGGAGGGGACAATGAGCAGTTCTTC.

The chain recombines TRBV9 with TRBJ2-1; TRBD2 matches at 9 bases. Germline CDR1 and CDR2: SGDLS and YYNGEE. The V segment lost 2 bases and the J segment 7 bases; nucleotides outside the gene matches: 7. This CDR3 comprises 15 residues. As DNA, the CDR3 is TGTGCCAGCAGCGTGCGGGAGGGGGAATGGAATGAGCAGTTCTTC. It encodes CASSVREGEWNEQFF.

This clone was recorded only once. The chain combines TRBV28 with TRBJ1-2; D may be TRBD1 (6 bases). This CDR3 region has 15 residues. Trimming cost V 5 bases and J 3 bases, with 16 bases left between them. CDR1 and CDR2 from the germline V gene are MDHEN and SYDVKM. The chain's CDR3 is CASSTRGGIYYGYTF. Here the CDR3 DNA reads TGTGCCAGCAGTACACGGGGGGGCATATACTATGGCTACACCTTC.

This clone has just one count. The J gene is TRBJ2-7, the V gene TRBV4-2, with 8 positions matching TRBD2. Trimming cost V 0 bases and J 3 bases; bases outside gene matches: 4. Germline V gene data show CDR1 as LGHNA and CDR2 as YNFKEQ. The CDR3 sequence is 15 residues long. CDR3 in amino acids: CASSQDRGTSYEQYF. The CDR3, as DNA: TGTGCCAGCAGCCAAGACCGGGGGACTAGCTACGAGCAGTACTTC.

The chain links TRBV11-2 to TRBJ1-3; tentative D call: TRBD1 (5 bases). CDR1 and CDR2 (germline): SGHAT, FQNNGV. The CDR3 is 17 residues long. Trimming shortened V by 5 bases and J by 2 bases, and 19 bases separated the two germline ends. The CDR3 region has the DNA TGTGCCAGCAGCCGCCCAGGCCGGGGCCTTGCTGGAAACACCATATATTTT. The encoded protein is CASSRPGRGLAGNTIYF.

Only one count was recorded for this clone. This chain connects TRBV10-3 to TRBJ2-5, with D perhaps assigned TRBD1 or TRBD2 (5 bases each). Trimming removed 6 bases at V and 0 bases at J, with 11 bases between. The CDR3 consists of 14 residues. CDR1 and CDR2 (germline): ENHRY, SYGVKD. For the CDR3, the DNA is TGTGCCATCAGGAGTGTGGGGGACCAAGAGACCCAGTACTTC. Its translation: CAIRSVGDQETQYF.

The gene calls are TRBV25-1 and TRBJ2-3, with TRBD2 as a possible D gene (6 bases). Per germline, CDR1 MGHDK and CDR2 SYGVNS. CDR3 length: 14 residues. The germline V and J ends were trimmed by 4 bases and 3 bases, with 11 bases remaining between them. The DNA of the CDR3 is TGTGCCAGCAGTGGGCCCGGGGGAACAGATACGCAGTATTTT. Translating gives CASSGPGGTDTQYF. Based on the CDR3 plus reference TRBV25-1 and TRBJ2-3, the full variable domain is EADIYQTPRYLVIGTGKKITLECSQTMGHDKMYWYQQDPGMELHLIHYSYGVNSTEKGDLSSESTVSRIRTEHFPLTLESARPSHTSQYLCASSGPGGTDTQYFGPGTRLTVL.

The rearrangement joins TRBV29-1 to TRBJ1-2; D gene ambiguous. The CDR3 sequence is 13 residues long. Trimming stripped 0 bases from V and 8 bases from J, with 13 bases between. Germline assignment: CDR1 SQVTM and CDR2 ANQGSEA. The CDR3 DNA is TGCAGCGTTGAAGAGTTTGCGGGGATCGGCTACACCTTC. As protein: CSVEEFAGIGYTF.

This clone was seen a single time. The chain employs TRBV19 and TRBJ1-2; perhaps TRBD1 as D (5 bases). Germline values: CDR1 LNHDA, CDR2 SQIVND (reference sequence). The V end was cut by 4 bases, the J end by 4 bases, with 16 bases between. CDR3 length: 15 amino acids. DNA of the CDR3: TGTGCCAGTAGTACCTCAGGGATTTCCACCTATGGCTACACCTTC. It encodes CASSTSGISTYGYTF.

V and J are TRBV5-1 and TRBJ1-4, with TRBD1 identical over 8 bases. Trimming at V came to 8 bases and at J to 2 bases, leaving 5 bases not matched to a gene. The CDR3 is made up of 14 amino acids. The germline gives CDR1 SGHRS, CDR2 YFSETQ. The DNA for the CDR3 is TGCGCCAGTCATCAGGGGGCGACTAATGAAAAACTGTTTTTT. It encodes CASHQGATNEKLFF.